The 27 T cell receptor beta chains in this list originate from one sample, sequenced in a study of neoadjuvant anti-PD-1 for oral cavity cancer (dated by TCRdb to the early 2020s). The method behind the library was the immunoSEQ multiplex PCR assay. This immuneACCESS table, as held by TCRdb, lists in-frame sequences with V and J called but not all clones. Of the missing ones, under half trace to an unresolved V gene in checked studies; the others have no known cause. The sample records some 33,000 clones, more than 65% of which are singletons. Clones ranked in the top ten supply around 3.7% of the sample. The time point label for this specimen denotes: after neoadjuvant nivolumab, at surgical resection. The sample was PBMCs, taken after nivolumab (anti-PD-1) treatment. All receptors come from a person between 40 and 80 years old with oral cavity squamous cell carcinoma.

This rearrangement joins TRBV25-1 to TRBJ1-1, with TRBD1 matching 7 bases. V trimming: 4 bases; J trimming: 10 bases; junction bases outside the gene matches: 18. The CDR3 covers 16 residues. Per germline, CDR1 MGHDK and CDR2 SYGVNS. The CDR3 DNA reads as TGTGCCAGCAGTGCCCAAGATGGGAGGGGGCGGTTTGGAGCTTTCTTT. This codes for CASSAQDGRGRFGAFF.

This chain uses TRBV6-6 with TRBJ2-2; maybe TRBD2 (5 bases). CDR3 length: 13 amino acids. Germline V gene data show CDR1 as MNHNY and CDR2 as SVGAGI (reference sequence). V was shortened by 3 bases and J by 6 bases, with 8 bases between the two germline ends. The DNA of the CDR3 is TGTGCCAGCAGTTATTCGGGGTCCGGGGAGCTGTTTTTT. Protein: CASSYSGSGELFF.

This sequence joins TRBV9 and TRBJ2-5, with TRBD1 as a possible D gene (7 bases). Trimming took off 0 bases at V and 2 bases at J, with 17 bases between the two ends. Per germline, CDR1 SGDLS and CDR2 YYNGEE. The CDR3 is 17 amino acids. The CDR3 is CASSVGGGRGVQETQYF. In nucleotides, the CDR3 is TGTGCCAGCAGCGTAGGCGGTGGCAGGGGGGTGCAAGAGACCCAGTACTTC.

The gene calls are TRBV20-1 and TRBJ1-1; D is unresolved. Deletions cut 0 bases from V and 11 bases from J, with 10 bases between. CDR3 length: 11 amino acids. Germline assignment: CDR1 DFQATT and CDR2 SNEGSKA (reference sequence). The CDR3 coding sequence is TGCAGTGCTAGAGATAATGCTCGGGCTTTCTTT. Its translation is CSARDNARAFF.

The chain recombines TRBV4-3 with TRBJ1-6; D gene unclear. With 0 bases removed from V and 14 bases from J, the gap between germline ends came to 14 bases. Germline V gives CDR1 LGHNA, CDR2 YSLEER. The CDR3 runs to 14 residues. In nucleotides, the CDR3 is TGCGCCAGCAGCCAAGATACCGGCGGACCAGCCCTCCACTTT. Translated: CASSQDTGGPALHF.

The V and J genes are TRBV18 and TRBJ1-2; 7 bases agree with TRBD1. The CDR3 covers 15 residues. In germline, CDR1 is KGHSH, CDR2 LQKENI. V lost 2 bases to trimming and J lost 1 base; unmatched junction nucleotides: 4. The CDR3 is CASSPGSGGNYGYTF. The CDR3 DNA follows: TGTGCCAGCTCACCAGGGTCAGGGGGTAACTATGGCTACACCTTC.

This chain connects TRBV13 to TRBJ2-7; TRBD2 matches at 12 bases. After removal of 3 bases from V and 0 bases from J, the junction contained 3 bases not matched to a gene. Germline V lookup: CDR1 PRHDT, CDR2 FYEKMQ (reference sequence). The CDR3 loop spans 16 amino acids. CDR3 amino acids: CASSFTSGGFSYEQYF. The CDR3 bases are TGTGCCAGCAGCTTCACTAGCGGGGGGTTCTCCTACGAGCAGTACTTC.

V is TRBV4-3 and J is TRBJ1-2; no firm D call. The ends were cut back, 0 bases at V and 4 bases at J, with 9 bases in the middle. The germline V gene has CDR1 LGHNA and CDR2 YSLEER. The CDR3 loop spans 14 amino acids. The CDR3 DNA reads as TGCGCCAGCAGCCAAGATTCGGCAGTCTATGGCTACACCTTC. As protein: CASSQDSAVYGYTF.

The chain uses TRBV9 and TRBJ1-4; D ambiguous. The CDR3 totals 14 residues. Germline assignment: CDR1 SGDLS and CDR2 YYNGEE. V dropped 2 bases and J dropped 5 bases, with 10 bases sitting between them. CDR3 bases: TGTGCCAGCAGCGTCCTCGGAACAAATGAAAAACTGTTTTTT. Amino acids: CASSVLGTNEKLFF.

The chain uses TRBV7-6 and TRBJ1-4, with D perhaps matching TRBD1 (5 bases). In germline, CDR1 is SGHVS, CDR2 FNYEAQ. Trimming stripped 2 bases from V and 4 bases from J, with 17 bases between. The CDR3 has 17 amino acids. The CDR3 is CASSLPPRDRGNEKLFF. CDR3 in DNA: TGTGCCAGCAGCTTACCCCCCAGGGACCGGGGTAATGAAAAACTGTTTTTT.

This chain uses TRBV4-1 with TRBJ2-5; D possibly corresponds to TRBD1 (6 bases). V was clipped by 0 bases and J by 2 bases, with 19 bases between them. Germline assignment: CDR1 MGHRA and CDR2 YSYEKL. CDR3 length: 18 residues. CDR3 DNA sequence: TGCGCCAGCAGCCAAGATGAATTGTTGGCAGGGGAACAAGAGACCCAGTACTTC. As protein: CASSQDELLAGEQETQYF.

The chain carries TRBV10-3 and TRBJ2-7; 8 bases are a match to TRBD1. This CDR3 region has 14 residues. After removal of 4 bases from V and 4 bases from J, the junction contained 6 bases not matched to a gene. Germline V gives CDR1 ENHRY, CDR2 SYGVKD. The DNA of the CDR3 is TGTGCCATCAGTGGGACAGGGTCGACGTACGAGCAGTACTTC. Amino acid sequence: CAISGTGSTYEQYF.

This chain joins TRBV9 and TRBJ2-1, with 11 bases identical to TRBD1. This CDR3 comprises 16 residues. Germline V lookup: CDR1 SGDLS, CDR2 YYNGEE. J gave up 4 bases and V 0 bases, and 3 bases lay outside the gene matches. For the CDR3, the DNA is TGTGCCAGCAGCGTAGCCGGGACAGGGGGGTACAATGAGCAGTTCTTC. Protein product: CASSVAGTGGYNEQFF. Filled out from reference TRBV9 and TRBJ2-1, the complete variable domain reads DSGVTQTPKHLITATGQRVTLRCSPRSGDLSVYWYQQSLDQGLQFLIQYYNGEERAKGNILERFSAQQFPDLHSELNLSSLELGDSALYFCASSVAGTGGYNEQFFGPGTRLTVL.

The chain recombines TRBV5-1 with TRBJ2-1; D may be TRBD1 (5 bases). Trimming took off 0 bases at V and 4 bases at J, with 8 bases between the two ends. Germline assignment: CDR1 SGHRS and CDR2 YFSETQ. The CDR3 is 14 residues long. In DNA, the CDR3 is TGCGCCAGCAGCTTGGAAGGGGTTTACAATGAGCAGTTCTTC. Translation gives CASSLEGVYNEQFF.

V and J are TRBV29-1 and TRBJ2-1; TRBD1 agrees at 9 bases. The CDR3 consists of 16 residues. Germline-derived CDR1 and CDR2 are SQVTM and ANQGSEA. J lost 7 bases, V lost 0 bases, and 10 bases had no gene match. The CDR3 sequence: CSVEDLGTGIRNEQFF. The DNA for the CDR3 is TGCAGCGTTGAAGACCTAGGGACAGGGATTAGAAATGAGCAGTTCTTC.

V usage is TRBV6-1 and J usage is TRBJ1-5; D is uncertain. The V end lost 2 bases, the J end lost 6 bases, and 8 bases lay between the germline ends. The germline gives CDR1 MNHNS, CDR2 SASEGT. This CDR3 has 13 residues. In DNA, the CDR3 is TGTGCCAGCAGTGAAAACCCCCCTCAGCCCCAGCATTTT. Encoded protein: CASSENPPQPQHF.

This clone occurred once. The CDR3 reads CASSFGVGTGNTIYF. The CDR3, as DNA: TGTGCCAGCAGTTTTGGGGTCGGAACTGGAAACACCATATATTTT. The rearrangement uses TRBV28 and TRBJ1-3; D remains ambiguous. The V end lost 3 bases, the J end lost 2 bases, and 11 bases lay between the germline ends. The CDR3 covers 15 residues. CDR1 is MDHEN and CDR2 is SYDVKM in the germline V gene.

CDR3 amino acids: CASSLTGLTREQYF. In DNA form, the CDR3 reads TGTGCCAGCAGCCTGACAGGGCTTACACGGGAGCAGTACTTC. This rearrangement joins TRBV14 to TRBJ2-7; 7 positions agree with TRBD1. The germline gives CDR1 SGHDN, CDR2 FVKESK. The junction had 10 bases not matched to a gene; V was cut back by 4 bases and J by 7 bases. This CDR3 has 14 residues.

This rearrangement joins TRBV2 to TRBJ2-5; D is perhaps TRBD1 or TRBD2 (8 bases each). The CDR3 length is 17 residues. Trimming removed 6 bases from V and 2 bases from J, with 22 bases in between. CDR1 is SNHLY and CDR2 is FYNNEI in the germline V gene. CDR3 in DNA: TGTGCCAGCAGGCAGGGGGCGGGGGGCCGGATACAAGAGACCCAGTACTTC. Protein sequence: CASRQGAGGRIQETQYF. Full variable domain (missing parts from reference TRBV2 and TRBJ2-5): EPEVTQTPSHQVTQMGQEVILRCVPISNHLYFYWYRQILGQKVEFLVSFYNNEISEKSEIFDDQFSVERPDGSNFTLKIRSTKLEDSAMYFCASRQGAGGRIQETQYFGPGTRLLVL.

V usage is TRBV2 and J usage is TRBJ1-4, with D tentatively TRBD1 (5 bases). Germline V gene sequence: CDR1 SNHLY, CDR2 FYNNEI. The V end was cut by 5 bases, the J end by 3 bases, with 13 bases between. This CDR3 is 15 amino acids long. The CDR3 loop is CASSRYQGPNEKLFF. The CDR3 nucleotides read TGTGCCAGCAGTCGGTATCAGGGACCTAATGAAAAACTGTTTTTT. The whole variable domain, filled in from reference TRBV2 and TRBJ1-4, reads EPEVTQTPSHQVTQMGQEVILRCVPISNHLYFYWYRQILGQKVEFLVSFYNNEISEKSEIFDDQFSVERPDGSNFTLKIRSTKLEDSAMYFCASSRYQGPNEKLFFGSGTQLSVL.

The rearrangement uses TRBV10-3 and TRBJ2-7, with TRBD1 matching over 10 bases. Germline V CDR1 and CDR2: ENHRY, SYGVKD. V dropped 3 bases and J dropped 1; count of bases not matched to a gene: 9. This CDR3 is 17 amino acids long. This chain's CDR3 is CAISEDRGRRGSYEQYF. CDR3 bases: TGTGCCATCAGTGAAGACAGGGGGCGACGTGGATCCTACGAGCAGTACTTC.

This chain links TRBV4-1 with TRBJ1-3, with no clear D. V lost 0 bases and J lost 3, with 9 bases in between. CDR3 length equals 15 residues. CDR1 and CDR2 (germline): MGHRA, YSYEKL. The CDR3 bases are TGCGCCAGCAGCCAAGATGCGGGGAATGGAAACACCATATATTTT. It translates to CASSQDAGNGNTIYF.

The V and J genes are TRBV7-9 and TRBJ1-4; the D is unclear. In germline, CDR1 is SEHNR, CDR2 FQNEAQ (reference sequence). Trimming stripped 0 bases from V and 3 bases from J, with 14 bases between. CDR3 length equals 17 residues. CDR3 coding DNA: TGTGCCAGCAGCTTAGCGTCGGGAGGACCCGCTAATGAAAAACTGTTTTTT. It specifies CASSLASGGPANEKLFF.

This clone was found once. The chain couples TRBV28 to TRBJ2-3, with D unresolved. V was shortened by 5 bases and J by 5 bases, with 11 bases between the two germline ends. The CDR3 consists of 13 residues. The germline gives CDR1 MDHEN, CDR2 SYDVKM. The CDR3: CASSNSQVDTQYF. Written as DNA, the CDR3 is TGTGCCAGCAGTAACTCCCAGGTAGATACGCAGTATTTT.

The gene calls are TRBV5-1 and TRBJ2-3; either TRBD1 or TRBD2 may supply D (5 bases each). With 4 bases removed from V and 2 bases from J, the gap between germline ends came to 14 bases. The germline V gene encodes CDR1 SGHRS and CDR2 YFSETQ. The CDR3 sequence is 15 residues long. CDR3 bases: TGCGCCAGCAGCAATGGAGAGGGGCCCACAGATACGCAGTATTTT. Translation: CASSNGEGPTDTQYF.

CDR3 in DNA: TGTGCCAGCAGCTTCGGGCCCTACGAGCAGTACTTC. This encodes CASSFGPYEQYF. The V and J genes are TRBV7-9 and TRBJ2-7, with D unclear. Germline V gives CDR1 SEHNR, CDR2 FQNEAQ (reference sequence). Trimming pared 3 bases from V and 2 bases from J, leaving 5 bases between. CDR3 length equals 12 residues.

The V gene is TRBV19, the J gene TRBJ1-6, with D possibly matching TRBD1 (6 bases). The CDR3 runs to 15 residues. CDR1 and CDR2 (germline): LNHDA, SQIVND (reference sequence). V shed 5 bases and J shed 9 bases, with 17 bases lying between them. The CDR3 DNA follows: TGTGCCAGTAGTGTGACAGGTAGGGGCACTTCACCCCTCCACTTT. It encodes CASSVTGRGTSPLHF.